A single sample gave rise to the 10 T cell receptor beta chains below, sequenced in a study of molecular identifiers for immune sequencing clone quantification. Via MiXCR, TCRdb re-called the PCR reads, giving one row per CDR3 protein. Counted here are about half a million distinct CDR3 sequences, around a fifth occurring once; the ten biggest clones make up 0.84%. What was sequenced was naive CD8+ T cells from blood, with Jurkat cell RNA spiked in. Documented subset: FACS-sorted CD8+CD4-CCR7+CD45RA+ naive T cells. These receptor sequences come from a human donor in good health. Some libraries in this study had Jurkat cell RNA spiked in.

Worth noting for this clonotype: Germline and junction disagree at one end, which may indicate a read error. The chain couples TRBV12-3 or TRBV12-4 to TRBJ2-7, with 10 bases fitting TRBD2. This CDR3 comprises 15 residues. CDR3 residues: CAGSPGLAYSYEQYF. DNA of the CDR3: TGTGCCGGCAGTCCGGGACTAGCGTACTCCTACGAGCAGTACTTC.

In this sample, this clonotype turned up many times. The CDR3 reads CASSQAWQSYEQYF. CDR3 DNA: TGCGCCAGCAGCCAAGCTTGGCAGTCCTACGAGCAGTACTTC. The chain links TRBV4-3 to TRBJ2-7; D ambiguous. The CDR3 extends over 14 amino acids. V lost 1 base, J lost 1 base, and 8 bases lay in between. CDR1 is LGHNA, CDR2 YSLEER, per germline.

As concerns this clonotype: A read error may produce the germline difference seen at one junction end. V usage is TRBV7-9 and J usage is TRBJ2-4; D may be TRBD1 or TRBD2 (5 bases each). The CDR3 is 16 residues long. The germline V gene encodes CDR1 SEHNR and CDR2 FQNEAQ (reference sequence). This chain's CDR3 is CASSLPGAVAKNIRYF. CDR3 in DNA: TGTGCCAGCAGCTTACCCGGGGCCGTAGCCAAAAACATTCGGTACTTC. Looking up the rest from reference TRBV7-9 and TRBJ2-4 gives the full variable domain: DTGVSQNPRHKITKRGQNVTFRCDPISEHNRLYWYRQTLGQGPEFLTYFQNEAQLEKSRLLSDRFSAERPKGSFSTLEIQRTEQGDSAMYLCASSLPGAVAKNIRYFGAGTRLSVL.

A few counts support this clonotype. The chain links TRBV6-2 or TRBV6-3 to TRBJ1-5; no clear D gene. This CDR3 has 16 residues. Germline CDR1 reads MNHEY; CDR2 reads SVGEGT. V shed 5 bases and J shed 1 base, with 15 bases lying between them. The CDR3 DNA sequence: TGTGCCAGCAGTGACGACCCGGGATTGAGCAATCAGCCCCAGCATTTT. Protein: CASSDDPGLSNQPQHF.

The CDR3 reads CASSEGVRSPLHF. CDR3 nucleotides: TGTGCCAGCAGCGAGGGCGTCAGGTCACCCCTCCACTTT. The V and J genes are TRBV7-9 and TRBJ1-6; D is unresolved. The CDR3 is 13 amino acids. In germline, CDR1 is SEHNR, CDR2 FQNEAQ (reference sequence). Trimming shortened V by 5 bases and J by 10 bases, and 12 bases separated the two germline ends.

The DNA for the CDR3 is TGTGCCAGCAGCTCACCGGGACTAGCGCGTAGCTCCTACGAGCAGTACTTC. Translating it yields CASSSPGLARSSYEQYF. The chain combines TRBV7-9 with TRBJ2-7; the match to TRBD2 covers 10 bases. V shed 4 bases and J 0 bases; nucleotides not matched to a gene: 9. The germline V gene encodes CDR1 SEHNR and CDR2 FQNEAQ (reference sequence). The CDR3 spans 17 residues.

As regards this clonotype: A much larger clone lies one base from this, so it may be a read error. The CDR3 protein is CASSSRTSGVYGQYF. CDR3 DNA: TGTGCCAGCAGCTCCCGGACTAGCGGAGTATACGGGCAGTACTTC. The genes are TRBV27 and TRBJ2-7, with 10 positions matching TRBD2. The CDR3 is made up of 15 amino acids. The germline V gene encodes CDR1 MNHEY and CDR2 SMNVEV (reference sequence).

This clonotype appeared many times. This chain uses TRBV28 with TRBJ2-7; D might be TRBD2 (5 bases). The V end lost 3 bases, the J end lost 5 bases, and 8 bases lay between the germline ends. This CDR3 comprises 12 residues. CDR1 MDHEN and CDR2 SYDVKM come from the germline V gene. The chain's CDR3 is CASSFEGDEQYF. As DNA, the CDR3 is TGTGCCAGCAGTTTCGAGGGTGACGAGCAGTACTTC.

At least ten counts were recorded for this clonotype. The chain links TRBV2 to TRBJ1-5; TRBD1 might be the D (6 bases). Germline V gene lookup returns CDR1 SNHLY and CDR2 FYNNEI. The V end lost 0 bases, the J end lost 0 bases, and 12 bases lay between the germline ends. The CDR3 is 17 residues long. This chain's CDR3 is CASSEAVRGYSNQPQHF. DNA for the CDR3: TGTGCCAGCAGTGAAGCTGTCAGGGGTTATAGCAATCAGCCCCAGCATTTT.

Comment on this clonotype: A read error may explain this, as a much larger clone is one base away. V is TRBV2 and J is TRBJ2-7; D is perhaps TRBD2 (5 bases). The CDR3 spans 13 residues. The germline V gene encodes CDR1 SNHLY and CDR2 FYNNEI. V lost 2 bases and J 9 bases, leaving 14 bases between the germline ends. The CDR3 sequence: CASSEPPLSGQYF. CDR3 sequence (DNA): TGTGCCAGCAGTGAACCCCCGCTAAGCGGGCAGTACTTC.